A selection of T cell receptor beta chains follows, all from one sample in a study of Graves' ophthalmopathy and Graves' hyperthyroidism. MiXCR, applied by TCRdb to the multiplex PCR reads, yields one record per CDR3 protein. The table records about 210,000 distinct CDR3 sequences, approximately 29% of them present only once. Sequencing was performed on peripheral blood. The receptor set was obtained from a man in his forties or fifties with Graves' ophthalmopathy. The CDR3 runs from the conserved cysteine through the conserved F or W. The order of the fields is V gene, D gene, clone size, J gene, CDR3 protein, CDR3 DNA. D genes are given only for firm matches. Some rows mark clone size as missing; the rest say once, few, many or name a class of expanded clone.

v_gene: TRBV7-9
d_gene: TRBD1
abundance: many
j_gene: TRBJ1-6
CDR3aa: CASSLPGQGHSPLHF
CDR3nt: TGTGCCAGCAGCTTACCCGGACAGGGTCATTCACCCCTCCACTTT

v_gene: TRBV6-5
d_gene: TRBD1
abundance: many
j_gene: TRBJ1-5
CDR3aa: CASSYRTGSNQPQHF
CDR3nt: TGTGCCAGCAGTTACCGGACAGGGAGCAATCAGCCCCAGCATTTT

v_gene: TRBV2
d_gene: -
abundance: -
j_gene: TRBJ1-1
CDR3aa: CASSEYTSGSTEAFF
CDR3nt: TGTGCCAGCAGTGAATACACGTCGGGTAGCACTGAAGCTTTCTTT

v_gene: TRBV7-9
d_gene: TRBD2
abundance: many
j_gene: TRBJ2-5
CDR3aa: CASSLGREGQETQYF
CDR3nt: TGTGCCAGCAGCCTAGGGCGGGAGGGCCAAGAGACCCAGTACTTC

v_gene: TRBV11-2
d_gene: -
abundance: many
j_gene: TRBJ1-2
CDR3aa: CASSLQGHGYTF
CDR3nt: TGTGCCAGCAGCTTACAGGGGCATGGCTACACCTTC

v_gene: TRBV6-1
d_gene: -
abundance: many
j_gene: TRBJ1-1
CDR3aa: CASSAGSFLNTEAFF
CDR3nt: TGTGCCAGCAGTGCGGGCAGTTTCCTGAACACTGAAGCTTTCTTT

v_gene: TRBV12-3/TRBV12-4
d_gene: -
abundance: many
j_gene: TRBJ2-2
CDR3aa: CASSLTSSTGELFF
CDR3nt: TGTGCCAGCAGCCTCACTAGTTCCACCGGGGAGCTGTTTTTT

v_gene: TRBV6-5
d_gene: -
abundance: -
j_gene: TRBJ2-7
CDR3aa: CASSSTTGLYEQYF
CDR3nt: TGTGCCAGCAGTTCGACTACGGGACTCTACGAGCAGTACTTC

v_gene: TRBV12-5
d_gene: TRBD2
abundance: many
j_gene: TRBJ2-5
CDR3aa: CASGLLAGLETQYF
CDR3nt: TGTGCTAGTGGCTTACTAGCGGGATTGGAGACCCAGTACTTC

v_gene: TRBV7-2
d_gene: TRBD2
abundance: -
j_gene: TRBJ2-7
CDR3aa: CASSLGLAGVNDEQYF
CDR3nt: TGTGCCAGCAGCTTAGGTCTAGCGGGGGTTAACGACGAGCAGTACTTC

v_gene: TRBV20-1
d_gene: -
abundance: medium-sized
j_gene: TRBJ2-5
CDR3aa: CSARDALKNSQETQYF
CDR3nt: TGCAGTGCTAGAGATGCACTTAAGAATTCCCAAGAGACCCAGTACTTC

v_gene: TRBV11-2
d_gene: -
abundance: many
j_gene: TRBJ2-2
CDR3aa: CASSPGPSGELFF
CDR3nt: TGTGCCAGCAGCCCCGGGCCTAGCGGGGAGCTGTTTTTT

v_gene: TRBV12-3/TRBV12-4
d_gene: -
abundance: -
j_gene: TRBJ2-5
CDR3aa: CASSPRRQAAEETQYF
CDR3nt: TGTGCCAGCAGTCCCCGCCGACAGGCGGCAGAGGAGACCCAGTACTTC

v_gene: TRBV6-2/TRBV6-3
d_gene: TRBD2
abundance: many
j_gene: TRBJ2-7
CDR3aa: CAARLASSYEQYF
CDR3nt: TGTGCCGCCCGACTAGCGTCTTCCTACGAGCAGTACTTC

v_gene: TRBV12-3/TRBV12-4
d_gene: TRBD1
abundance: once
j_gene: TRBJ2-5
CDR3aa: CASSTGQGSGETQYF
CDR3nt: TGTGCCAGCAGCACCGGACAGGGCAGTGGGGAGACCCAGTACTTC

v_gene: TRBV6-2/TRBV6-3
d_gene: -
abundance: many
j_gene: TRBJ2-7
CDR3aa: CASSLVGEGTYEQYF
CDR3nt: TGTGCCAGCAGTCTCGTGGGAGAGGGAACCTACGAGCAGTACTTC

v_gene: TRBV19
d_gene: -
abundance: many
j_gene: TRBJ1-1
CDR3aa: CASSGRAAEVMNTEAFF
CDR3nt: TGTGCCAGTAGTGGGAGGGCAGCCGAAGTTATGAACACTGAAGCTTTCTTT

v_gene: TRBV4-2
d_gene: TRBD2
abundance: -
j_gene: TRBJ2-2
CDR3aa: CASSQAAGGNTGELFF
CDR3nt: TGTGCCAGCAGCCAAGCGGCGGGAGGGAACACCGGGGAGCTGTTTTTT

v_gene: TRBV28
d_gene: -
abundance: -
j_gene: TRBJ2-7
CDR3aa: CASSPNEGYRDYEQYF
CDR3nt: TGTGCCAGCAGCCCCAATGAGGGATATCGAGACTACGAGCAGTACTTC

v_gene: TRBV12-3/TRBV12-4
d_gene: -
abundance: many
j_gene: TRBJ2-2
CDR3aa: CASSFQGGRNTGELFF
CDR3nt: TGTGCCAGCAGTTTTCAAGGCGGAAGGAACACCGGGGAGCTGTTTTTT

v_gene: TRBV20-1
d_gene: -
abundance: many
j_gene: TRBJ2-5
CDR3aa: CSARDRLLGETQYF
CDR3nt: TGCAGTGCTAGAGATCGGCTTCTCGGGGAGACCCAGTACTTC

v_gene: TRBV11-2
d_gene: TRBD2
abundance: many
j_gene: TRBJ2-1
CDR3aa: CASSLAGVSYYNEQFF
CDR3nt: TGTGCCAGCAGCTTGGCGGGAGTGTCCTACTACAATGAGCAGTTCTTC

v_gene: TRBV29-1
d_gene: -
abundance: few
j_gene: TRBJ2-5
CDR3aa: CSVRMGGQETQYF
CDR3nt: TGCAGCGTCAGGATGGGGGGCCAAGAGACCCAGTACTTC

v_gene: TRBV19
d_gene: -
abundance: -
j_gene: TRBJ2-2
CDR3aa: CASSPLFGLRELFF
CDR3nt: TGTGCCAGCAGCCCCCTGTTTGGGCTCCGGGAGCTGTTTTTT

v_gene: TRBV6-1
d_gene: -
abundance: few
j_gene: TRBJ1-2
CDR3aa: CASSDRLNGYTF
CDR3nt: TGTGCCAGCAGTGACCGCCTAAATGGCTACACCTTC

v_gene: TRBV12-3/TRBV12-4
d_gene: -
abundance: -
j_gene: TRBJ1-5
CDR3aa: CASRSSTRTSYSNQPQHF
CDR3nt: TGTGCCAGCAGATCCTCCACCCGGACAAGTTATAGCAATCAGCCCCAGCATTTT

v_gene: TRBV18
d_gene: -
abundance: -
j_gene: TRBJ2-2
CDR3aa: CASSDPGAWNTGELFF
CDR3nt: TGTGCCAGCTCAGATCCTGGGGCTTGGAACACCGGGGAGCTGTTTTTT

v_gene: TRBV5-1
d_gene: -
abundance: many
j_gene: TRBJ2-5
CDR3aa: CASSFWAPGETQYF
CDR3nt: TGCGCCAGCAGCTTTTGGGCGCCAGGAGAGACCCAGTACTTC

v_gene: TRBV6-2/TRBV6-3
d_gene: -
abundance: few
j_gene: TRBJ2-2
CDR3aa: CASTLIQGLTGELFF
CDR3nt: TGTGCCAGCACCCTCATACAGGGCCTCACCGGGGAGCTGTTTTTT

v_gene: TRBV19
d_gene: TRBD1
abundance: medium-sized
j_gene: TRBJ1-2
CDR3aa: CASSMEWTGIYGYTF
CDR3nt: TGTGCCAGTAGTATGGAGTGGACAGGGATTTATGGCTACACCTTC

v_gene: TRBV2
d_gene: TRBD1
abundance: many
j_gene: TRBJ1-2
CDR3aa: CASTTGLQGAYGYTF
CDR3nt: TGTGCCAGCACCACAGGCCTTCAGGGGGCTTATGGCTACACCTTC

v_gene: TRBV6-2/TRBV6-3
d_gene: -
abundance: many
j_gene: TRBJ2-2
CDR3aa: CASSPRGELFF
CDR3nt: TGTGCCAGCAGTCCGCGTGGGGAGCTGTTTTTT

v_gene: TRBV3-1
d_gene: -
abundance: many
j_gene: TRBJ1-3
CDR3aa: CATHSGNTIYF
CDR3nt: TGTGCCACGCACTCTGGAAACACCATATATTTT

v_gene: TRBV20-1
d_gene: -
abundance: -
j_gene: TRBJ1-2
CDR3aa: CSARDSSDIGSYGYTF
CDR3nt: TGCAGTGCTAGAGATAGCTCAGATATTGGTTCCTATGGCTACACCTTC

v_gene: TRBV6-2/TRBV6-3
d_gene: TRBD2
abundance: -
j_gene: TRBJ2-2
CDR3aa: CAIGESGSGGELFF
CDR3nt: TGTGCCATCGGAGAGAGCGGGAGCGGCGGGGAGCTGTTTTTT

v_gene: TRBV27
d_gene: TRBD1
abundance: many
j_gene: TRBJ2-7
CDR3aa: CASSTFSGGQGKDPYEQYF
CDR3nt: TGTGCCAGCTCCACTTTTTCGGGGGGACAGGGGAAGGACCCCTACGAGCAGTACTTC

v_gene: TRBV7-2
d_gene: -
abundance: many
j_gene: TRBJ2-7
CDR3aa: CASSPGGGWSSYEQYF
CDR3nt: TGTGCCAGCAGCCCCGGCGGCGGATGGAGCTCCTACGAGCAGTACTTC

v_gene: TRBV18
d_gene: -
abundance: many
j_gene: TRBJ1-6
CDR3aa: CASSPRPAEGGVDNSPLHF
CDR3nt: TGTGCCAGCTCACCAAGGCCGGCCGAGGGCGGGGTCGACAATTCACCCCTCCACTTT

v_gene: TRBV5-1
d_gene: TRBD1
abundance: many
j_gene: TRBJ2-4
CDR3aa: CASSTDREKNIQYF
CDR3nt: TGCGCCAGCAGTACCGACAGGGAAAAAAACATTCAGTACTTC

v_gene: TRBV29-1
d_gene: -
abundance: many
j_gene: TRBJ2-5
CDR3aa: CSVDTGQETQYF
CDR3nt: TGCAGCGTTGACACAGGACAAGAGACCCAGTACTTC

v_gene: TRBV13
d_gene: -
abundance: many
j_gene: TRBJ2-7
CDR3aa: CASSLRGSPYEQYF
CDR3nt: TGTGCCAGCAGCCTTCGGGGGAGCCCCTACGAGCAGTACTTC

v_gene: TRBV7-2
d_gene: -
abundance: many
j_gene: TRBJ2-2
CDR3aa: CASSLAAANTGELFF
CDR3nt: TGTGCCAGCAGCTTAGCGGCGGCCAACACCGGGGAGCTGTTTTTT

v_gene: TRBV6-1
d_gene: -
abundance: many
j_gene: TRBJ2-7
CDR3aa: CASSPTFSSYEQYF
CDR3nt: TGTGCCAGCAGTCCCACCTTTAGCTCCTACGAGCAGTACTTC

v_gene: TRBV2
d_gene: -
abundance: many
j_gene: TRBJ1-2
CDR3aa: CASSDGQSPGYGYTF
CDR3nt: TGTGCCAGCAGTGACGGACAGAGCCCGGGATATGGCTACACCTTC

v_gene: TRBV5-5
d_gene: TRBD1
abundance: many
j_gene: TRBJ1-5
CDR3aa: CASSLDRGGHQPQHF
CDR3nt: TGTGCCAGCAGCTTGGACAGGGGAGGGCATCAGCCCCAGCATTTT

v_gene: TRBV6-9
d_gene: TRBD1
abundance: -
j_gene: TRBJ1-1
CDR3aa: CASSSSDREGTEAFF
CDR3nt: TGTGCCAGCAGTTCCTCGGACAGGGAGGGTACTGAAGCTTTCTTT

v_gene: TRBV24-1
d_gene: -
abundance: -
j_gene: TRBJ1-2
CDR3aa: CATSEGDYGYTF
CDR3nt: TGTGCCACCAGTGAGGGAGACTATGGCTACACCTTC

v_gene: TRBV18
d_gene: -
abundance: many
j_gene: TRBJ2-2
CDR3aa: CASSLDIGNTGELFF
CDR3nt: TGTGCCAGCTCACTGGACATAGGGAACACCGGGGAGCTGTTTTTT

v_gene: TRBV11-1
d_gene: -
abundance: -
j_gene: TRBJ2-5
CDR3aa: CASSTGSRETQYF
CDR3nt: TGTGCCAGCAGCACGGGTTCAAGGGAGACCCAGTACTTC

v_gene: TRBV4-2
d_gene: -
abundance: many
j_gene: TRBJ2-5
CDR3aa: CASSQEWLGETQYF
CDR3nt: TGTGCCAGCAGCCAAGAGTGGTTGGGCGAGACCCAGTACTTC

v_gene: TRBV6-5
d_gene: -
abundance: few
j_gene: TRBJ1-1
CDR3aa: CASSYSTAPGQAFF
CDR3nt: TGTGCCAGCAGTTACTCGACTGCCCCGGGACAAGCTTTCTTT

v_gene: TRBV12-3/TRBV12-4
d_gene: TRBD1
abundance: -
j_gene: TRBJ1-1
CDR3aa: CASSLVAGGRAEAFF
CDR3nt: TGTGCCAGCAGTTTAGTCGCAGGGGGAAGGGCTGAAGCTTTCTTT